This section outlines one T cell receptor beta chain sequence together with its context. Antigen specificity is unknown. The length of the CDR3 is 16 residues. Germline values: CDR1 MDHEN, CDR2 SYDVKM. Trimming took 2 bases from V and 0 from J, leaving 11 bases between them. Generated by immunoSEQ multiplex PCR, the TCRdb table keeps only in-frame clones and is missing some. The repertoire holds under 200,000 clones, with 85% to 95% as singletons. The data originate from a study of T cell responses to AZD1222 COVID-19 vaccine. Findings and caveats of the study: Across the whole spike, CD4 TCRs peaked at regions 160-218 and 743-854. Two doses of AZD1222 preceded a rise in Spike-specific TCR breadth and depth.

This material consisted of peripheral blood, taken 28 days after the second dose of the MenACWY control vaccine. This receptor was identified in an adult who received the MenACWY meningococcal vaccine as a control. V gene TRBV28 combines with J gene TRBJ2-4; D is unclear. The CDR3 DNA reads TGTGCCAGCAGTTTAGGGCTCCAACTAGCCAAAAACATTCAGTACTTC. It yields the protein CASSLGLQLAKNIQYF.